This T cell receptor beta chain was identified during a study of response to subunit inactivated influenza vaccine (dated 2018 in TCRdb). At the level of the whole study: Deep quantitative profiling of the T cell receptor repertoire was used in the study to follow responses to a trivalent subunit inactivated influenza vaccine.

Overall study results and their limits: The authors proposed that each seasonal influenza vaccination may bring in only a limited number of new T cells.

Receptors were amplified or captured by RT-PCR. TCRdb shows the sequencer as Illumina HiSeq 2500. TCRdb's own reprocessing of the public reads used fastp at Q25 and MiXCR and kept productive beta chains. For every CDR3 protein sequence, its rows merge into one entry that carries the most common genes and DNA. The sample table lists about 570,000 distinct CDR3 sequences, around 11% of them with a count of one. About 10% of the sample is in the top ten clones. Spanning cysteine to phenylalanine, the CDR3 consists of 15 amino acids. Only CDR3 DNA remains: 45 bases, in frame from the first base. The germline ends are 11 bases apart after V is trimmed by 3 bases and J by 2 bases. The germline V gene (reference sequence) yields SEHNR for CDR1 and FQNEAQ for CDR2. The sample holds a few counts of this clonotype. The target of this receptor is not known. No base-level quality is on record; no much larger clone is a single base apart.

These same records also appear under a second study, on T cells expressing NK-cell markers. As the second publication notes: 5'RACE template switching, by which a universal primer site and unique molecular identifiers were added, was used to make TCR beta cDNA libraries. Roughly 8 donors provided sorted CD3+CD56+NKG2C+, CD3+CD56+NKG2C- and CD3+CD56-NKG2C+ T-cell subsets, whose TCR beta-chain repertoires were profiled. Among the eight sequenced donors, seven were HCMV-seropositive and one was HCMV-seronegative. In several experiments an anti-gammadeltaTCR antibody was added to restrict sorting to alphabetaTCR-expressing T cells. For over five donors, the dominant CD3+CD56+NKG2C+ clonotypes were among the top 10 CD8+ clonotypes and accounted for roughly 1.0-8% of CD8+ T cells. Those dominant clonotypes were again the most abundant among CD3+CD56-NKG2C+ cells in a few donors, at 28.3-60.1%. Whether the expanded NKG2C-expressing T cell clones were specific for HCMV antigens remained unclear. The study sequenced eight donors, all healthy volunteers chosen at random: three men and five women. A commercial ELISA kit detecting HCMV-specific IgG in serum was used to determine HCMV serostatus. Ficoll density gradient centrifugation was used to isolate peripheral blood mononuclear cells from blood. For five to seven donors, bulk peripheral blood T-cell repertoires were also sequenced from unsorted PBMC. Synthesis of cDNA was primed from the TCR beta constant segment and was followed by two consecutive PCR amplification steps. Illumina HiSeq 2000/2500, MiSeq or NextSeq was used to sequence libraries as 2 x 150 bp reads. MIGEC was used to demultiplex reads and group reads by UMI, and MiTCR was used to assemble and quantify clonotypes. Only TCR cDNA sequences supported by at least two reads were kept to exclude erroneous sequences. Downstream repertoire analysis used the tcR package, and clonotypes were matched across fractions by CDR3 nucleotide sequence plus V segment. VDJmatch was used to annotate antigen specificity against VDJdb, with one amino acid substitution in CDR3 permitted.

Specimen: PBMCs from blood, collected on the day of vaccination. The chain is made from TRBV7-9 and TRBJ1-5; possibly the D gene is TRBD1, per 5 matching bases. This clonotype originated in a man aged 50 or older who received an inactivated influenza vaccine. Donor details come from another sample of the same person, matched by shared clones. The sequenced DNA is TGTGCCAGCAGCTTCGGCAGGGCCGGCAATCAGCCCCAGCATTTT. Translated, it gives CASSFGRAGNQPQHF. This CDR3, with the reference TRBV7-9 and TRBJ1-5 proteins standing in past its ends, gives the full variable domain DTGVSQNPRHKITKRGQNVTFRCDPISEHNRLYWYRQTLGQGPEFLTYFQNEAQLEKSRLLSDRFSAERPKGSFSTLEIQRTEQGDSAMYLCASSFGRAGNQPQHFGDGTRLSIL.